These T cell receptor beta chains were read from a single sample in a study of T cells in Graves' hyperthyroidism and ophthalmopathy. MiXCR, run by TCRdb on the multiplex PCR reads, gives a single entry per CDR3 protein. The sample contains 270,000 or so distinct CDR3 sequences, over 12% of which appear only once. The sequencing input was blood. These receptors were obtained from a woman between 50 and 59 years old with Graves' hyperthyroidism that later progressed to Graves' ophthalmopathy. The CDR3 runs from the conserved cysteine through the conserved F or W. The D gene is left open where the match is weak. Not all rows give a size; the values are once, few, many and, for expanded clones, a class.

size	J	V	D	DNA	CDR3
-	TRBJ1-1	TRBV10-3	-	TGTGCCATCAGCACTTCCACTGAAGCTTTCTTT	CAISTSTEAFF
many	TRBJ1-5	TRBV28	TRBD1	TGTGCCAGCAGTCGTGACAGGGCCAGTAATCAGCCCCAGCATTTT	CASSRDRASNQPQHF
many	TRBJ2-3	TRBV5-1	TRBD2	TGCGCCAGCAGCGGGCGGACTAGCGGGTTCTTCACAGATACGCAGTATTTT	CASSGRTSGFFTDTQYF
many	TRBJ2-1	TRBV18	-	TGTGCCAGCTCACCCTCCGCCTTCCCCAACAATGAGCAGTTCTTC	CASSPSAFPNNEQFF
many	TRBJ1-2	TRBV20-1	-	TGCAGTGCTAGACAGCTAAACTATGGCTACACCTTC	CSARQLNYGYTF
many	TRBJ2-3	TRBV5-8	TRBD2	TGTGCCAGCAGCCCTAGCGGGAGAAAGGGAGATACGCAGTATTTT	CASSPSGRKGDTQYF
many	TRBJ2-5	TRBV7-2	TRBD2	TGTGCCAGCAGCCCTTGGGCCAGCGGGAGGGCAGAGACCCAGTACTTC	CASSPWASGRAETQYF
many	TRBJ2-3	TRBV13	-	TGTGCCAGCAGCTTAGGCGTGGGCGGCAGGGGATCAGATACGCAGTATTTT	CASSLGVGGRGSDTQYF
many	TRBJ2-3	TRBV10-3	TRBD2	TGTGCCATCAGTGAGGGACTAGCGGGAACGAGAAGCACAGATACGCAGTATTTT	CAISEGLAGTRSTDTQYF
many	TRBJ1-2	TRBV28	-	TGTGCCAGCAGTTTACGGGGCACCGTATATGGCTACACCTTC	CASSLRGTVYGYTF
-	TRBJ2-6	TRBV7-6	-	TGTGCCAGCAGCTCACCCGGACGGGGCTCGAACGTCCTGACTTTC	CASSSPGRGSNVLTF
-	TRBJ1-2	TRBV30	-	TGTGCCTGGAATTCCGACGCAGGGAGCGGCTACACCTTC	CAWNSDAGSGYTF